Shown below are 24 T cell receptor beta chains from a single sample sequenced in a study of blood T cell repertoires in COVID-19. TCRdb's copy holds only in-frame clones and misses some; the assay was immunoSEQ multiplex PCR. Of 140,000 to 150,000 clones listed, more than 75% were seen once; the top ten hold 4.5% to 6%. The material sequenced was peripheral blood. Source of these receptors: a woman aged 45-59 years with acute or convalescent COVID-19.

V gene TRBV6-5 combines with J gene TRBJ1-4, with 10 bases that match TRBD1. V dropped 7 bases and J dropped 7; count of bases not matched to a gene: 3. The CDR3 totals 13 residues. The germline V gene encodes CDR1 MNHEY and CDR2 SVGAGI. Here the CDR3 DNA reads TGTGCCAGCATCCGGGACAGGGGTGAAAAACTGTTTTTT. Its translation is CASIRDRGEKLFF.

V usage is TRBV19 and J usage is TRBJ2-7, with 8 bases identical to TRBD1. J lost 5 bases, V lost 6 bases, and 6 bases had no gene match. The CDR3 has 13 amino acids. Germline-derived CDR1 and CDR2 are LNHDA and SQIVND (reference sequence). CDR3 DNA: TGTGCCAGTAGCCGGACAGGGACCGACGAGCAGTACTTC. It codes for CASSRTGTDEQYF.

The chain links TRBV21-1 to TRBJ2-3; the D segment call TRBD2 is taken from the table without a DNA check. TRBV21-1 is given as a pseudogene. CDR3 length: 22 amino acids. CDR3 sequence reads: CASSQTDCAWGTSGGTTDTQYF. The CDR3 coding sequence is TGTGCCAGCAGCCAAACCGATTGCGCTTGGGGAACTAGCGGGGGAACCACAGATACGCAGTATTTT.

The chain couples TRBV11-3 to TRBJ2-3, with 7 nucleotides matching TRBD1. This CDR3 comprises 15 residues. The trim removed 5 bases at V and 2 bases at J, leaving 7 bases unmatched. Germline V gives CDR1 SGHNT, CDR2 YENEEA. The CDR3 sequence is CASSPGQTNTDTQYF. CDR3 DNA sequence: TGTGCCAGCAGCCCGGGACAGACGAACACAGATACGCAGTATTTT. Combining the CDR3 with reference TRBV11-3 and TRBJ2-3 gives the whole variable domain EAGVVQSPRYKIIEKKQPVAFWCNPISGHNTLYWYLQNLGQGPELLIRYENEEAVDDSQLPKDRFSAERLKGVDSTLKIQPAELGDSAVYLCASSPGQTNTDTQYFGPGTRLTVL.

The genes are TRBV19 and TRBJ1-5; 7 positions agree with TRBD1. The CDR3 is 11 amino acids. V shed 7 bases and J 13 bases; nucleotides not matched to a gene: 7. CDR1 is LNHDA and CDR2 is SQIVND in the germline V gene (reference sequence). CDR3 loop: CASMDGGQQHF. CDR3 nucleotides: TGTGCCAGTATGGATGGGGGACAGCAGCATTTT.

This clone was detected only once. The rearrangement joins TRBV10-3 to TRBJ2-3, with 10 bases aligning to TRBD1. The J segment lost 5 bases and the V segment lost 4 bases, leaving 12 bases of the junction unmatched. The V gene's germline CDR1 is ENHRY and CDR2 SYGVKD. This CDR3 contains 17 residues. The CDR3 here is CAISGERGDRGGDTQYF. The CDR3 DNA reads as TGTGCCATCAGTGGGGAACGAGGGGACAGGGGAGGAGATACGCAGTATTTT.

Concerning this clone: Other DNA sequences in this specimen translate into the identical CDR3. The chain recombines TRBV11-2 with TRBJ1-1, with D perhaps TRBD1 (5 bases). The germline V gene has CDR1 SGHAT and CDR2 FQNNGV. V was clipped by 5 bases and J by 2 bases, with 9 bases between them. The CDR3 spans 13 residues. CDR3 in amino acids: CASSRGVNTEAFF. CDR3 sequence (DNA): TGTGCCAGCAGCCGGGGGGTTAACACTGAAGCTTTCTTT.

The chain joins TRBV6-5 to TRBJ1-1, with D hard to call. This CDR3 has 13 amino acids. V was cut by 11 bases and J by 1 base, with 14 bases left in between. CDR1 and CDR2 from the germline V gene are MNHEY and SVGAGI. The CDR3 here is CAALVRPNTEAFF. For the CDR3, the DNA is TGTGCCGCCCTTGTGAGGCCGAACACTGAAGCTTTCTTT.

The chain carries TRBV28 and TRBJ2-7; the match to TRBD2 covers 9 bases. Germline assignment: CDR1 MDHEN and CDR2 SYDVKM. The V and J ends lost 5 bases and 0 bases, in that order; junction bases with no gene match: 5. There are 15 residues in the CDR3. CDR3: CASSPLAGISYEQYF. In nucleotides, the CDR3 is TGTGCCAGCAGTCCCCTAGCGGGGATCTCCTACGAGCAGTACTTC.

This clone was seen a handful of times. The same CDR3 also results from other DNA sequences found in this sample. J is TRBJ1-4 and V is TRBV6-6; D possibly corresponds to TRBD1 (5 bases). The CDR3 consists of 13 residues. V was trimmed by 4 bases and J by 7 bases, leaving 10 bases between them. Germline V gene sequence: CDR1 MNHNY, CDR2 SVGAGI (reference sequence). CDR3 bases: TGTGCCAGCAGTTCACGGGGGTTTGAAAAACTGTTTTTT. Protein sequence: CASSSRGFEKLFF.

The J gene is TRBJ1-4, the V gene TRBV4-2; D uncertain. Germline V gene lookup returns CDR1 LGHNA and CDR2 YNFKEQ. The CDR3 is 14 residues long. V was clipped by 4 bases and J by 0 bases, with 6 bases between them. The DNA for the CDR3 is TGTGCCAGCAGCCGAGACGCAACTAATGAAAAACTGTTTTTT. This gives the protein CASSRDATNEKLFF.

The V and J genes are TRBV3-1 (or the pseudogene TRBV3-2) and TRBJ2-6, with 7 nucleotides matching TRBD1. Trimming at V came to 2 bases and at J to 0 bases, leaving 7 bases not matched to a gene. The CDR3 spans 18 residues. Per germline, CDR1 LGHDT and CDR2 YNNKEL (reference sequence). CDR3 sequence: CASSQWATGDSGANVLTF. In nucleotides, the CDR3 is TGTGCCAGCAGCCAATGGGCCACAGGGGACTCTGGGGCCAACGTCCTGACTTTC.

The chain is built from TRBV4-2 and TRBJ2-2; 14 nucleotides align to TRBD2. Germline values: CDR1 LGHNA, CDR2 YNFKEQ. Trimming removed 2 bases from V and 3 bases from J; junction bases left unmatched: 8. The CDR3 spans 19 residues. DNA of the CDR3: TGTGCCAGCAGCCAATCGGGACTAGCGGGGGTAATGGACACCGGGGAGCTGTTTTTT. It yields the protein CASSQSGLAGVMDTGELFF.

V is TRBV2 and J is TRBJ2-2; TRBD1 agrees at 11 bases. The junction had 10 bases not matched to a gene; V was cut back by 10 bases and J by 3 bases. CDR1 and CDR2 (germline): SNHLY, FYNNEI. The CDR3 is made up of 16 amino acids. CDR3 region: CAIPSVGQGDTGELFF. As DNA, the CDR3 is TGTGCCATCCCATCGGTGGGACAGGGGGACACCGGGGAGCTGTTTTTT. Filled out from reference TRBV2 and TRBJ2-2, the complete variable domain reads EPEVTQTPSHQVTQMGQEVILRCVPISNHLYFYWYRQILGQKVEFLVSFYNNEISEKSEIFDDQFSVERPDGSNFTLKIRSTKLEDSAMYFCAIPSVGQGDTGELFFGEGSRLTVL.

The chain has TRBV3-1 (or the pseudogene TRBV3-2) and TRBJ2-5, with a tentative D call TRBD2 (6 bases). The V gene lost 3 bases and the J gene lost 3 bases, with 8 bases spanning the gap. Looked up from germline, CDR1 is LGHDT and CDR2 is YNNKEL (reference sequence). This CDR3 contains 13 residues. The CDR3 loop reads CASSHSGEETQYF. CDR3 sequence (DNA): TGTGCCAGCAGCCACTCGGGAGAAGAGACCCAGTACTTC.

This CDR3 is CASNSGGEGNIQYF. In DNA, the CDR3 is TGTGCCAGCAACAGCGGGGGGGAGGGAAACATTCAGTACTTC. This rearrangement joins TRBV28 to TRBJ2-4; TRBD2 matches at 10 bases. Germline V CDR1 and CDR2: MDHEN, SYDVKM. The CDR3 has 14 residues. Unmatched junction bases numbered 6, after V lost 7 bases and J lost 6 bases.

The genes are TRBV28 and TRBJ1-2; 8 positions match TRBD1. The J segment lost 7 bases and the V segment lost 6 bases, leaving 13 bases of the junction unmatched. The CDR3 runs to 15 residues. CDR1 and CDR2 from the germline V gene are MDHEN and SYDVKM. The CDR3 here is CASRASGQGFVGYTF. The CDR3 nucleotides are TGTGCCAGCAGGGCCTCTGGACAGGGCTTTGTTGGCTACACCTTC.

The chain is built from TRBV11-2 and TRBJ2-7; 7 bases are a match to TRBD2. V lost 4 bases and J lost 3; bases outside the gene matches: 12. This CDR3 comprises 16 residues. Germline lookup yields CDR1 SGHAT and CDR2 FQNNGV. In DNA, the CDR3 is TGTGCCAGCAGCTCCGTAAAGGGTGCGGGGGTCTACGAGCAGTACTTC. As protein: CASSSVKGAGVYEQYF.

The chain employs TRBV12-3 or TRBV12-4 and TRBJ1-1; D uncertain. The CDR3 has 12 residues. V lost 5 bases and J lost 11, with 15 bases in between. The CDR3 spells CASSTSVLAAFF. CDR3 DNA: TGTGCCAGCAGTACTTCTGTTCTAGCTGCTTTCTTT.

A few counts support this clone. The V gene is TRBV4-2, the J gene TRBJ2-6, with 8 bases matching TRBD1. Trimming at V came to 0 bases and at J to 2 bases, leaving 0 bases not matched to a gene. The CDR3 is 16 residues long. Germline CDR1 is LGHNA and CDR2 is YNFKEQ. CDR3 in DNA: TGTGCCAGCAGCCAAGAACAGGGGGCTGGGGCCAACGTCCTGACTTTC. This gives the protein CASSQEQGAGANVLTF.

This chain uses TRBV7-3 with TRBJ2-2, with 7 bases fitting TRBD1. The CDR3 is 17 residues long. V was clipped by 6 bases and J by 0 bases; unmatched bases: 10. The germline V gene has CDR1 SGHTA and CDR2 FQGTGA. Written as DNA, the CDR3 is TGTGCCAGCAGGGGGTTCTACCAGGGGGCGAACACCGGGGAGCTGTTTTTT. Translated: CASRGFYQGANTGELFF.

The CDR3 bases are TGTGCCAGCAGCTTAGCAGGTCTAGCGGGGGCCCAAGAGACCCAGTACTTC. This translates into CASSLAGLAGAQETQYF. The V call is TRBV7-8, the J call TRBJ2-5; 10 nucleotides line up with TRBD2. V shed 0 bases and J 1 base; nucleotides not matched to a gene: 5. CDR1 is SGHVS and CDR2 is FQNEAQ in the germline V gene. The CDR3 contains 17 residues.

The V and J genes are TRBV13 and TRBJ2-3; D is uncertain. This CDR3 comprises 17 residues. Germline V gene sequence: CDR1 PRHDT, CDR2 FYEKMQ (reference sequence). The V end lost 5 bases, the J end lost 2 bases, and 20 bases lay between the germline ends. The CDR3 protein is CASSPSLMGPDTDTQYF. DNA of the CDR3: TGTGCCAGCAGCCCCTCCCTGATGGGCCCCGACACAGATACGCAGTATTTT.

In this sample, this clone turned up a few times. This chain connects TRBV6-5 to TRBJ2-3; perhaps TRBD2 as D (6 bases). The germline V gene has CDR1 MNHEY and CDR2 SVGAGI. CDR3 length: 16 amino acids. Trimming removed 4 bases from V and 4 bases from J, with 18 bases in between. CDR3: CASSSGAREVPDTQYF. CDR3 coding DNA: TGTGCCAGCAGTTCCGGGGCTAGGGAGGTCCCAGATACGCAGTATTTT.